This T cell receptor beta chain was recovered during a study of blood T cell repertoires in COVID-19. The overall study: Samples taken during acute and convalescent COVID-19 were collected in the United States, Italy and Spain. PBMCs, B-cell-depleted T cells, or T cells provided the cDNA or gDNA that made up the material.

Under the authors' procedure: Estimated nucleated cell counts came from reference gene primer amplification. Only in-frame clones appear in the TCRdb table, and some are missing; sequencing was by immunoSEQ multiplex PCR. The D gene and trimming were derived from the DNA, and the V and J assignments and clone size from that table. The data show about 120,000 clones, around 81% seen once. The CDR3 runs to 16 residues. Germline V gene lookup returns CDR1 ENHRY and CDR2 SYGVKD. The germline V and J ends were trimmed by 2 bases and 6 bases, with 19 bases remaining between them. The TCR was taken from a human donor in a cohort sampled during active COVID-19. The sample comprised peripheral blood. The chain joins TRBV10-3 to TRBJ1-1; TRBD1 might be the D (5 bases). The CDR3 loop reads CAISEGQEGMRSEAFF. CDR3 coding DNA: TGTGCCATCAGTGAGGGTCAGGAGGGGATGCGGTCTGAAGCTTTCTTT.